Below, one TCR beta chain is given with its context. What it binds is not known. All donors were Caucasian adults living in Nashville, Tennessee. This sample was taken from a study of shared clonotypes between healthy human individuals. Findings and caveats of the study: Memory subsets had estimated richness that was generally smaller than that of naive subsets.

The germline V gene has CDR1 SGHRS and CDR2 YFSETQ. There are 13 residues in the CDR3. Trimming pared 3 bases from V and 4 bases from J, leaving 10 bases between. The authors split each subset's genomic DNA evenly across several immunoSEQ plates. The authors loaded roughly 180 ng DNA, around 30,000 T cell genomes, into sorted-subset replicate PCRs. The method was immunoSEQ multiplex PCR; TCRdb's version includes in-frame clones alone and lacks a portion of them. The sample consists of roughly 2.5 million clones, more than 80% of them appearing once. Input material: naive CD4+ T cells sorted from blood. Sample subset: CD45RA+ positively selected. This sequence originates from a man younger than 30 in good health. The chain has TRBV5-1 and TRBJ2-5, with D perhaps matching TRBD2 (5 bases). CDR3 DNA: TGCGCCAGCAGCTCCCCCGGGGTAGAGACCCAGTACTTC. Translated, it gives CASSSPGVETQYF.